This T cell receptor (beta chain) was obtained from a study of blood T cell repertoires in COVID-19. Profiled with immunoSEQ multiplex PCR; TCRdb holds only in-frame clones, not every one. The sample yields 300,000 to 500,000 clones, roughly 90% seen once. Germline V CDR1 and CDR2: SGHTS, YDEGEE. V was pared by 6 bases and J by 5 bases, with 12 bases between. CDR3 length: 14 residues. The table lists this clone with a few counts. The TCR sequence derives from a young woman with acute COVID-19. V and J are TRBV5-8 and TRBJ1-6, with D possibly being TRBD1 (6 bases). Sample: PBMCs or T cells enriched from blood (not recorded which). DNA for the CDR3: TGTGCCAGCACCACGGGACAACATAATTCACCCCTCCACTTT. It encodes CASTTGQHNSPLHF.